The T cell receptor (beta chain) under discussion was sequenced for a study of T cell responses to AZD1222 COVID-19 vaccine. Measured with immunoSEQ multiplex PCR; TCRdb has only the in-frame clones, and not every one. Counted here are approximately 120,000 clones, 80% to 90% occurring once; the ten biggest clones make up about 6%. V was shortened by 4 bases and J by 6 bases, with 10 bases between the two germline ends. CDR1 MNHEY and CDR2 SVGAGI come from the germline V gene. The CDR3 extends over 14 amino acids. The receptor's source is an adult in good health. The gene calls are TRBV6-5 and TRBJ1-6; possibly TRBD1 for D (6 bases). Sequenced here: peripheral blood, sampled on day 0 of AZD1222 vaccination. CDR3 coding DNA: TGTGCCAGCAGTTCCGGACAGCCTAATTCACCCCTCCACTTT. It translates to CASSSGQPNSPLHF.